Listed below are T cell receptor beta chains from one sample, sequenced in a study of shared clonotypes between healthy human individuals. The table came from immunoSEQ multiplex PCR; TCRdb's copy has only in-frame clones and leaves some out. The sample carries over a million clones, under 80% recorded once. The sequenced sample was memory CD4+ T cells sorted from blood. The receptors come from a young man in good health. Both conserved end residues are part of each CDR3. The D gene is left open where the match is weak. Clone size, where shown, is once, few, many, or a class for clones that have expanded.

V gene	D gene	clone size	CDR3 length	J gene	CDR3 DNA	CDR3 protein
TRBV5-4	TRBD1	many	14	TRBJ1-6	TGTGCCAGCAGTTATGACAGGGGAAACTCACCCCTCCACTTT	CASSYDRGNSPLHF
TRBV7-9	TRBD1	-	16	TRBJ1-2	TGTGCCAGCAGCCCCGGGGGACAGGTGCCTAACTATGGCTACACCTTC	CASSPGGQVPNYGYTF
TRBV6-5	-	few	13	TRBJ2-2	TGTGCCAGCAGCCTCCAGGGCACCGGGGAGCTGTTTTTT	CASSLQGTGELFF
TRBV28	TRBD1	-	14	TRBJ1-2	TGTGCCAGCAGTTTGAGACAGGGAGCCTATGGCTACACCTTC	CASSLRQGAYGYTF
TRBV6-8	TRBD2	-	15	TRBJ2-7	TGTGCCAGGGACCCGGGGACTAGCGGTCACCACGAGCAGTACTTC	CARDPGTSGHHEQYF
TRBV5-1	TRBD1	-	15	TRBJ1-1	TGCGCCAGCAGCTTTACAGGGGGAATGAACACTGAAGCTTTCTTT	CASSFTGGMNTEAFF
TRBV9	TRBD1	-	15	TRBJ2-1	TGTGCCAGCAGCGCCGACAGGGCCCAGTACAATGAGCAGTTCTTC	CASSADRAQYNEQFF
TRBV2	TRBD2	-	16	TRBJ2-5	TGTGCCAGCAGTGAAGCGCTGGCGGGAGGGCAAGAGACCCAGTACTTC	CASSEALAGGQETQYF
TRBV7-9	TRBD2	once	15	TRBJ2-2	TGTGCCAGCAGCTTAAGGCGGGAGTTTCGCGGGGAGCTGTTTTTT	CASSLRREFRGELFF
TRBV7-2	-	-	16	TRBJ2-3	TGTGCCAGCAGCTTATGGCCCGGGGGAGGCACAGATACGCAGTATTTT	CASSLWPGGGTDTQYF
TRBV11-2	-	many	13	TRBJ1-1	TGTGCCAGCCGCGGGCAGGGGAACACTGAAGCTTTCTTT	CASRGQGNTEAFF
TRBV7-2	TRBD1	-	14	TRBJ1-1	TGTGCCAGCAGCCCGAGACAGGGAAACACTGAAGCTTTCTTT	CASSPRQGNTEAFF
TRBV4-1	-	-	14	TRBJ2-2	TGCGCCAGCAGCCAAGGTTATCTAGACCGGGAGCTGTTTTTT	CASSQGYLDRELFF
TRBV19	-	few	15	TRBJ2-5	TGTGCCAGTAGCACGACCGGGACGCAGCAAGAGACCCAGTACTTC	CASSTTGTQQETQYF
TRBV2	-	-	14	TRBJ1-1	TGTGCCAGCAGGGAACTGTTTTCAGTCACTGAAGCTTTCTTT	CASRELFSVTEAFF
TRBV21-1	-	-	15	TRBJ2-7	TGTGCCAGCGAGATTGGGCAACTACAGAGGTACGAGCAGTACTTC	CASEIGQLQRYEQYF